One sample yielded the 11 T cell receptor beta chains listed below, sequenced in a study of T cells after yellow fever vaccination. TCRdb used MiXCR to reprocess the 5' RACE reads, holding one entry per CDR3 protein. Of about 550,000 distinct CDR3 sequences listed, about 19% are singletons. The material was PBMCs, obtained 15 days after the yellow fever booster vaccination. These receptors came from a man aged 30 to 39 who received the YFV17D yellow fever vaccine.

J is TRBJ2-7 and V is TRBV20-1; 8 positions match TRBD2. Trimming at V came to 4 bases and at J to 5 bases, leaving 7 bases not matched to a gene. Germline loops: CDR1 DFQATT, CDR2 SNEGSKA (reference sequence). CDR3 length equals 13 residues. This CDR3 is CSANSGRGNEQYF. The DNA for the CDR3 is TGCAGTGCTAATTCCGGGAGGGGGAACGAGCAGTACTTC.

This clonotype was picked up a small number of times. J is TRBJ2-1 and V is TRBV7-2, with no clear D. V was trimmed by 5 bases and J by 7 bases, leaving 9 bases between them. The germline CDR1 and CDR2 sequences are SGHTA and FQGNSA. The CDR3 runs 12 residues. The CDR3 sequence: CASSIRRNEQFF. CDR3 sequence (DNA): TGTGCCAGCAGCATAAGAAGGAATGAGCAGTTCTTC.

Here the CDR3 DNA reads TGCGCCAGCAGCCAGGTGACAGGGGCGACCACCGGGGAGCTGTTTTTT. Encoded protein: CASSQVTGATTGELFF. The chain carries TRBV4-3 and TRBJ2-2, with 8 nucleotides matching TRBD1. The CDR3 is 16 residues long. V trimming: 3 bases; J trimming: 4 bases; junction bases outside the gene matches: 7. Germline CDR1 LGHNA, CDR2 YSLEER.

This clonotype showed up just a few times. The chain has TRBV3-1 and TRBJ2-5, with D unclear. Trimming pared 8 bases from V and 4 bases from J, leaving 14 bases between. Germline V lookup: CDR1 LGHDT, CDR2 YNNKEL (reference sequence). This CDR3 is built from 13 residues. CDR3 loop: CASGPAVGETQYF. The CDR3 DNA is TGTGCCAGCGGTCCGGCGGTTGGAGAGACCCAGTACTTC.

In its sample, this clonotype was seen a few times. This sequence joins TRBV23-1 and TRBJ2-7; 9 bases are shared with TRBD2. TRBV23-1 is an open reading frame whose function is uncertain. The ends lost 3 bases at V and 2 bases at J; junction bases unmatched: 11. The length of the CDR3 is 17 residues. This CDR3 is CASSHHFETSGPYEQYF. The CDR3 coding sequence is TGCGCCAGCAGTCATCACTTCGAGACTAGCGGACCCTACGAGCAGTACTTC.

The chain joins TRBV6-2 or TRBV6-3 to TRBJ2-3; TRBD1 matches 7 bases. The CDR3 has 14 amino acids. Looked up from germline, CDR1 is MNHEY and CDR2 is SVGEGT. J gave up 4 bases and V 0 bases, and 1 base lay outside the gene matches. CDR3 loop: CASSYSTGPDTQYF. In nucleotides, the CDR3 is TGTGCCAGCAGTTACTCGACAGGGCCAGATACGCAGTATTTT.

In this sample, this clonotype turned up a few times. This chain connects TRBV20-1 to TRBJ2-2, with a tentative D call TRBD2 (6 bases). Germline assignment: CDR1 DFQATT and CDR2 SNEGSKA (reference sequence). CDR3 size: 15 residues. Trimming removed 0 bases from V and 3 bases from J, with 11 bases in between. Written as DNA, the CDR3 is TGCAGTGCTAGAGAGGAGGGGACTTACACCGGGGAGCTGTTTTTT. Protein: CSAREEGTYTGELFF.

V gene TRBV28 combines with J gene TRBJ2-2, with D unresolved. This CDR3 is built from 15 residues. V was pared by 3 bases and J by 1 base, with 9 bases between. Germline CDR1 is MDHEN and CDR2 is SYDVKM. The CDR3 region is CASSFSTENTGELFF. DNA of the CDR3: TGTGCCAGCAGTTTTTCAACAGAGAACACCGGGGAGCTGTTTTTT.

The rearrangement uses TRBV5-4 and TRBJ2-7, with D tentatively TRBD1 (7 bases). Trimming cost V 4 bases and J 3 bases, with 17 bases left between them. This CDR3 is built from 15 residues. Germline CDR1 reads SGHNT; CDR2 reads YYREEE (reference sequence). CDR3 DNA sequence: TGTGCCAGCAGCACGGGCCCAGGGGGGATCTACGAGCAGTACTTC. It yields the protein CASSTGPGGIYEQYF. The full variable domain, completed using reference TRBV5-4 and TRBJ2-7, is ETGVTQSPTHLIKTRGQQVTLRCSSQSGHNTVSWYQQALGQGPQFIFQYYREEENGRGNFPPRFSGLQFPNYSSELNVNALELDDSALYLCASSTGPGGIYEQYFGPGTRLTVT.

This clonotype was picked up many times. The V and J genes are TRBV5-6 and TRBJ2-5; TRBD2 is a possible D gene (5 bases). Germline assignment: CDR1 SGHDT and CDR2 YYEEEE. The V end was cut by 1 base, the J end by 2 bases, with 12 bases between. This CDR3 contains 15 residues. CDR3 nucleotide sequence: TGTGCCAGCAGCTTGTTCCAGCGGAGACAAGAGACCCAGTACTTC. Translation: CASSLFQRRQETQYF. The whole variable domain, remainder taken from reference TRBV5-6 and TRBJ2-5, is DAGVTQSPTHLIKTRGQQVTLRCSPKSGHDTVSWYQQALGQGPQFIFQYYEEEERQRGNFPDRFSGHQFPNYSSELNVNALLLGDSALYLCASSLFQRRQETQYFGPGTRLLVL.

This clonotype occurred a few times. The CDR3 DNA reads as TGTGCCAGCAGAAGAACAGTGCACGAGCAGTACTTC. Residues: CASRRTVHEQYF. The chain uses TRBV28 and TRBJ2-7; no definite D call. V was cut by 6 bases and J by 5 bases, with 11 bases left in between. This CDR3 spans 12 amino acids. The germline V gene encodes CDR1 MDHEN and CDR2 SYDVKM.